The present TCR beta chain was sequenced within a study of cytomegalovirus exposure and HLA in healthy donors (dated by TCRdb to the late 2010s). Notes on the research overall: An earlier analysis of about 530 of the donors reported approximately 300 Gb of sequence data and 95 million to 140 million unique TCR beta sequences obtained from roughly 180 million T cells. An early release that covered roughly 600 HLA-typed donors contained around 300 gigabases of sequencing data and 65 million to 100 million unique TCR sequences. High-throughput TCR immunosequencing, statistical association of individual TCRs with disease status, and machine learning were combined to predict cytomegalovirus infection status. HLA typing included class I and class II loci at four-digit resolution. In a later analysis, previously published TCR beta repertoires from about 640 donors were re-analyzed and high-resolution HLA genotyping was added so that TCR occurrence patterns could be studied. Donor age, sex, ethnicity and CMV serostatus were compiled together with the repertoire data. An earlier analysis of around 580 of the donors used high-throughput TCR beta sequencing to judge whether each TCR beta V gene segment behaved as functional or pseudogenic. The T cell repertoires of some 670 subjects were profiled by immunosequencing and related to cytomegalovirus serostatus. Among some 410 genotyped donors of the cohort, an average of approximately 240,000 unique TCR beta nucleotide sequences were sequenced per donor, roughly a sixth of them non-productive. All discovery cohort repertoires had been generated using a single sequencing platform. The later analysis used no new phenotypic data to find candidate immune exposures, relying instead on TCR beta sequences and their occurrence across donors. A separate validation cohort of 100 to 150 different subjects was used in addition to the roughly 700-subject first cohort. Genome-wide SNP genotypes for about 60% of the roughly 700 donors were used in a later genetic analysis, which treated that subset as a discovery cohort. The number of donors typed differed by locus, with about 620-630 for A, B, C, DRB1 and DQB1, roughly 520 for DQA1, approximately 570 for DPA1, and 472 for DPB1. Among the 398 genotyped donors, about 83% belonged to the genetic ancestry cluster associated with self-reported Caucasian donors. Because of strong linkage in the cohort, five DR-DQ haplotypes were treated as single units for association and clustering. The study aimed to test whether signatures of past pathogen exposure could be identified by cataloging public T cell receptors. The full study reports these points: In a later genetic analysis, a missense DCLRE1C variant was associated with V-gene and J-gene trimming of TCR beta chains, and the association was replicated in an independent cohort. The 87-base-pair reads could not distinguish some IMGT-functional V segments, including TRBV6-2 and TRBV6-3, so those segments were excluded. Several of the top co-occurrence clusters appeared to be linked to parvovirus B19, influenza, CMV and Epstein-Barr virus, according to a later analysis. A further reported finding was that TCR beta sequences accurately predicted the HLA-A and HLA-B alleles for most subjects in the first cohort. Because counts were too low, roughly 17 rarely observed V segments, including chromosome 9 orphons, were left out of the earlier analysis of approximately 500 of the donors. In this cohort, only TCR beta chains were sequenced, and detectable features were limited by the absence of alpha or paired-chain data. Because HLA typing was missing for some donors at each locus, association tests included only the typed subset. When HLA alleles, especially DR and DQ, strongly co-occurred, TCR associations were difficult to assign to individual alleles. Most CMV-associated TCR beta chains appeared to be HLA-restricted in a later analysis, and the HLA associations seemed to be driven largely by CMV exposure. In both the original and validation cohorts, the classifier was reported to diagnose cytomegalovirus status with high specificity and sensitivity. Compared with the approximately 700-donor mean, donors in an Asian-associated ancestry cluster had fewer N-insertions in productive TCRs, according to a later genetic analysis. The study listed 150 to 200 TCR beta chains as associated with cytomegalovirus. Compared with equally common non-associated chains, HLA-associated TCR beta chains in a later analysis were more clonally expanded and had lower generation probabilities. Linkage disequilibrium might explain the correlated functional status among segregating V segments, but an unknown experimental factor could not be ruled out. Most TCR sequences were observed very rarely across donors, whereas some public TCRs were present in many individuals. The authors suggested that the approach could potentially be generalized to other disease states and immunological phenotypes. A cluster of highly shared sequence variants was judged likely to represent a technical artifact of the sequencing pipeline. Immune exposure information for the cohort was limited to CMV serostatus. Sequencing depth was assumed to be roughly uniform across donors in the presence/absence analyses, though that assumption may not hold. A few of the identified cytomegalovirus-associated TCR beta chains were confirmed in vitro to be specific for cytomegalovirus antigens. An earlier analysis of 587 of the donors showed that most TCR beta V segments appeared in productive rearrangements either about 90% or about 30% of the time, which broadly matched IMGT annotations. In a later analysis, the rate of TCR association differed among HLA loci, with DRB1 alleles having the most associated TCRs and HLA-C alleles having the fewest. A later analysis associated about 17,000 TCR beta sequences with specific HLA alleles at a false discovery rate of 0.05.

Points on this clone: What antigen it recognizes has not been identified. The input lacks base qualities; no much larger clone sits a single base away.

The library was obtained by the immunoSEQ multiplex PCR assay. The multiplex PCR relied on a mix of 60 forward primers for TCR Vbeta segments and 13 reverse primers for TCR Jbeta segments. A multiplex PCR assay on genomic DNA amplified the CDR3 region of rearranged TCR beta genes. The amplified TCR beta libraries were sequenced on the Illumina HiSeq System as 87-base-pair reads. As for the authors' bioinformatics: A later analysis counted approximately 84 million unique TCR beta chains across the 700 or so repertoires, and around 9.9 million of these chains were shared by at least two donors. To remove PCR and sequencing errors, raw reads were error-corrected and collapsed into unique sequences using a nearest-neighbor algorithm that merged closely related sequences. To assign V, D and J gene segments, CDR3 sequences were aligned to IMGT reference sequences. For a sequence to be retained, a match of at least six nucleotides was required to both a V gene segment and a J gene segment. A rearrangement counted as productive if the CDR3 had no stop codons and remained in frame with V and J, and every other rearrangement counted as non-productive. Following IMGT convention, CDR3 was defined as the stretch from the second conserved V-encoded cysteine to the conserved J-encoded phenylalanine. The earlier analysis of about 590 of the donors excluded sequences that lacked an unambiguous match to a single V gene segment. In an earlier analysis of almost 600 of the donors, a V segment was called functional when productive rearrangements were above 56.7%, and segregating when the standard deviation between donors exceeded 5%. A statistical classification framework was developed to diagnose cytomegalovirus status using the catalog of TCR beta chain sequences. In a later analysis, TCR nucleotide sequences were compared against IMGT/GENE-DB human TR gene sequences so that V and J genes could be assigned. The TCRdist pipeline was used in a later analysis to assign CDR3 sequences and most-parsimonious VDJ recombination scenarios. A later analysis defined each TCR beta chain by its CDR3 amino acid sequence plus V-gene family, and excluded reads lacking a unique V-gene family. In a later analysis, fewer than 650 highly shared, low-generation-probability nucleotide sequences were removed to address suspected cross-contamination and a sequencing artifact. In a later analysis, a clonal expansion index was calculated for each public chain from normalized within-repertoire ranks of inferred template counts. Generation probabilities in a later analysis came from a VDJ recombination model fitted to out-of-frame rearrangements, and those results were checked against IGoR. In a later analysis, hypergeometric tests were used to score TCR-TCR, TCR-HLA and TCR-CMV co-occurrence, with a repertoire-size bias correction applied to TCR pairs. False discovery rates were estimated in a later analysis by permuting HLA or CMV assignments 20 times. A later analysis grouped co-occurring TCRs with DBSCAN, adding TCRdist sequence similarity when clustering within HLA-allele-positive subsets. Co-occurrence clustering excluded repertoires with fewer than 30,000 or more than 120,000 public chains, plus five with anomalous nucleotide sharing. TCRdb mirrors the immuneACCESS table, restricted to in-frame sequences. Some clones are absent from its copies; in checked studies, under half trace to an unresolved V gene, and the reason for the others is unknown. Clonal size and the V and J genes are those of that table, whereas D and trimming came from the DNA. Within this sample are about 210,000 clones, with approximately 79% of them counted one time only. The ten largest account for about 2% of the sample.

The cohort was made up of around 720 healthy bone marrow donors. At the time of sampling, every cohort member was nominally healthy, though immune exposures that went unrecorded were likely present. The donor was CMV seronegative and was included in the group of around 320 seronegative cohort members. Each donor provided a peripheral blood sample, and peripheral blood mononuclear cells were used for TCR beta sequencing. Genomic DNA was extracted from the blood cell samples with the Qiagen DNeasy Blood Extraction Kit. V lost 4 bases and J lost 4 bases, and the count of bases not matched to a germline gene is 5. The CDR3, cysteine through phenylalanine, is 14 amino acids long. Just the 42-base CDR3 DNA is kept, in frame starting at base 1. Taken from the germline V gene, the CDR1 and CDR2 loops are SNHLY and FYNNEI.

Sequenced: PBMCs. The source is a male donor in good health and CMV-seronegative. In this chain, TRBV2 is recombined with TRBJ1-2; TRBD1 lines up with 8 middle nucleotides. The DNA sequence follows: TGTGCCAGCAGTGGGGACAGGACTGCCTATGGCTACACCTTC. Translated, this gives CASSGDRTAYGYTF.